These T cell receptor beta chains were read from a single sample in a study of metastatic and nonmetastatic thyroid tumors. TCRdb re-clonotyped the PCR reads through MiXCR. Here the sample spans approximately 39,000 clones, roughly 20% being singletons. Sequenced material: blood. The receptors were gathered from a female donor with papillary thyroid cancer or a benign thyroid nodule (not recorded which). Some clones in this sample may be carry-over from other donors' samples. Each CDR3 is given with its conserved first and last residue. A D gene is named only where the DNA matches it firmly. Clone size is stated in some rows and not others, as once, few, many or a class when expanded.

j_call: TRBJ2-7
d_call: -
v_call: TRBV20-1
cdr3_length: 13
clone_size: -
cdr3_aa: CSAPQDTRYEQYF
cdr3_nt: TGCAGTGCCCCACAGGATACCCGGTACGAGCAGTACTTC

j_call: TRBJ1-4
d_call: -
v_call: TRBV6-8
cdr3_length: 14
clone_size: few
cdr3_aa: CAISLGGSNEKLFF
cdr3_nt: TGTGCCATCAGTTTGGGGGGGAGTAATGAAAAACTGTTTTTT

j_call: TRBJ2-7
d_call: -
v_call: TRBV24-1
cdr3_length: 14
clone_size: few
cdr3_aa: CATSGVHGSYEQYF
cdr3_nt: TGTGCCACCAGTGGCGTACATGGGTCCTACGAGCAGTACTTC

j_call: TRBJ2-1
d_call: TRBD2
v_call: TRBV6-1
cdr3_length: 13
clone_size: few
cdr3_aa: CASILAVGREQFF
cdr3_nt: TGTGCCAGCATACTAGCGGTAGGTCGTGAGCAGTTCTTC

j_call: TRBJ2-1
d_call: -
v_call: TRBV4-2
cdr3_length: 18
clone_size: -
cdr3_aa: CASSQNSGARGQDNEQFF
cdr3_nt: TGTGCCAGCAGCCAAAATTCCGGAGCGCGAGGGCAGGACAATGAGCAGTTCTTC

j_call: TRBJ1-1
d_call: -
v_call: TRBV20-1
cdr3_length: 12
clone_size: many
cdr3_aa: CSASLGNTEAFF
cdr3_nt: TGCAGTGCTAGCCTGGGTAACACTGAAGCTTTCTTT

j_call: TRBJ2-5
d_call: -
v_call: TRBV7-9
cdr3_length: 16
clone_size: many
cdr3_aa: CASSSLVGVSAETQYF
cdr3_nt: TGTGCCAGCAGCTCACTGGTCGGAGTTTCCGCGGAGACCCAGTACTTC

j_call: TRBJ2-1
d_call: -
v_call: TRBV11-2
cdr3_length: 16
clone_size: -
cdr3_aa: CASSSRLSALYNEQFF
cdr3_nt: TGTGCCAGCAGCTCACGACTATCGGCCTTATACAATGAGCAGTTCTTC

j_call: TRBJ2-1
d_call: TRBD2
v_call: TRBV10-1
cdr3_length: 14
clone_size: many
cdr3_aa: CASSDSGKDGEQFF
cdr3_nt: TGCGCCAGCAGTGATAGCGGGAAGGACGGTGAGCAGTTCTTC

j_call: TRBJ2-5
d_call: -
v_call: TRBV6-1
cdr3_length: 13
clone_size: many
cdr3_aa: CASARGSQETQYF
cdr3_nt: TGTGCCAGCGCTCGGGGGAGTCAAGAGACCCAGTACTTC

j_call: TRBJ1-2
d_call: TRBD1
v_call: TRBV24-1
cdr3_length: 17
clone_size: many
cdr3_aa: CATSDSGTGFYRTGYTF
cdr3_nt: TGTGCCACCAGTGATTCCGGGACAGGGTTTTATCGAACTGGCTACACCTTC

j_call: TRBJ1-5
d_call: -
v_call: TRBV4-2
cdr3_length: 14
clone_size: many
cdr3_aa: CASAPVRPNQPQHF
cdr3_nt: TGTGCCAGCGCCCCGGTCCGGCCAAATCAGCCCCAGCATTTT

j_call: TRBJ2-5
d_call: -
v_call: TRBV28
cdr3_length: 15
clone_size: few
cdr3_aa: CASSGSAAVQETQYF
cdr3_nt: TGTGCCAGCAGTGGTAGTGCGGCAGTCCAAGAGACCCAGTACTTC

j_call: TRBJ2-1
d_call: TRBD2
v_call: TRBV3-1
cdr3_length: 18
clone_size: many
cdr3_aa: CASSQPGLAGGPRDEQFF
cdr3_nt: TGTGCCAGCAGCCAACCGGGCTTAGCGGGAGGGCCCCGGGATGAGCAGTTCTTC

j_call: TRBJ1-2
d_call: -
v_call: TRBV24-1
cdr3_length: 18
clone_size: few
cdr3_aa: CATSDSHRQSIPFYGYTF
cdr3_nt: TGTGCCACCAGTGATTCACATCGACAGTCAATCCCTTTCTATGGCTACACCTTC

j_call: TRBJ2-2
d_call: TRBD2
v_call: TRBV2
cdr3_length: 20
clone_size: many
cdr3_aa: CASSEPTGLAGATNTGELFF
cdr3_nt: TGTGCCAGCAGTGAACCCACCGGACTAGCGGGAGCCACGAACACCGGGGAGCTGTTTTTT

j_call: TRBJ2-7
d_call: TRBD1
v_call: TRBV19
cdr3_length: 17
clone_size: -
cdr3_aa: CASSINFFGTGIYEQYF
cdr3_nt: TGTGCCAGTAGTATAAACTTTTTCGGGACAGGGATCTACGAGCAGTACTTC

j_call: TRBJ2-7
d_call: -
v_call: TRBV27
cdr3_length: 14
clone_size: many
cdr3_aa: CASSLTREPYEQYF
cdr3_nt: TGTGCCAGCAGCCTCACAAGGGAACCCTACGAGCAGTACTTC

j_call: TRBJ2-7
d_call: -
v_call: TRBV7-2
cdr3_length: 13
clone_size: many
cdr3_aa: CASSPRRTEEQYF
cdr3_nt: TGTGCCAGCAGCCCCCGACGAACAGAAGAGCAGTACTTC

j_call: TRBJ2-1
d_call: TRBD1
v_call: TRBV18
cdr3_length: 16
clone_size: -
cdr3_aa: CASSLIGTGIFGEQFF
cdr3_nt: TGTGCCAGCTCACTAATTGGGACAGGGATATTCGGTGAGCAGTTCTTC

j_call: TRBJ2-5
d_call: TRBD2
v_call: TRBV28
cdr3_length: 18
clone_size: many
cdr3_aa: CASSFGTSGLAGGETQYF
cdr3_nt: TGTGCCAGCAGTTTTGGTACCTCTGGACTAGCGGGAGGAGAGACCCAGTACTTC

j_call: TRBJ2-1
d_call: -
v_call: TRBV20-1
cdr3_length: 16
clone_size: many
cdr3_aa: CSARRRRTTNYNEQFF
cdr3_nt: TGCAGTGCCCGTCGTCGCCGGACTACCAACTACAATGAGCAGTTCTTC

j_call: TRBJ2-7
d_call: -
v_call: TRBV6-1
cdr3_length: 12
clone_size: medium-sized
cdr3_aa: CASRQTRGEQYF
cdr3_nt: TGTGCCAGCAGACAAACGAGGGGCGAGCAGTACTTC

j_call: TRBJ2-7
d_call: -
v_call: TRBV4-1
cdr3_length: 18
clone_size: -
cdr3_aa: CANSHSPTGDRRFYEQYF
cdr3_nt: TGCGCCAACAGCCATAGCCCAACGGGGGACCGGAGGTTCTACGAGCAGTACTTC

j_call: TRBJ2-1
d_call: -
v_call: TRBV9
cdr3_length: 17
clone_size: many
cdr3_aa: CASSPRPLSRSYNEQFF
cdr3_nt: TGTGCCAGCAGCCCCAGGCCCTTGAGCAGATCCTACAATGAGCAGTTCTTC

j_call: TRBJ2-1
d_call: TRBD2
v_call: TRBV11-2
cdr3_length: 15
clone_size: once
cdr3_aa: CASSLVETSANEQFF
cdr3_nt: TGTGCCAGCAGCTTAGTCGAGACTAGCGCGAATGAGCAGTTCTTC

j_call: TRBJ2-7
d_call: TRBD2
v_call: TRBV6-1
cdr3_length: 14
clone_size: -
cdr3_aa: CASSGTSGGYEQYF
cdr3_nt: TGTGCCAGCAGTGGTACTAGCGGGGGGTACGAGCAGTACTTC

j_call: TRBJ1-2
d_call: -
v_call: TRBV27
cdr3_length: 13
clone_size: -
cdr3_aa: CASRQDRDYGYTF
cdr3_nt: TGTGCCAGCAGACAGGACCGAGACTATGGCTACACCTTC

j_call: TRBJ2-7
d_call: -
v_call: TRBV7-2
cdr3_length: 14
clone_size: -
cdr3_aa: CASSVGSASYEQYF
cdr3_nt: TGTGCCAGCAGCGTCGGGTCGGCTTCCTACGAGCAGTACTTC